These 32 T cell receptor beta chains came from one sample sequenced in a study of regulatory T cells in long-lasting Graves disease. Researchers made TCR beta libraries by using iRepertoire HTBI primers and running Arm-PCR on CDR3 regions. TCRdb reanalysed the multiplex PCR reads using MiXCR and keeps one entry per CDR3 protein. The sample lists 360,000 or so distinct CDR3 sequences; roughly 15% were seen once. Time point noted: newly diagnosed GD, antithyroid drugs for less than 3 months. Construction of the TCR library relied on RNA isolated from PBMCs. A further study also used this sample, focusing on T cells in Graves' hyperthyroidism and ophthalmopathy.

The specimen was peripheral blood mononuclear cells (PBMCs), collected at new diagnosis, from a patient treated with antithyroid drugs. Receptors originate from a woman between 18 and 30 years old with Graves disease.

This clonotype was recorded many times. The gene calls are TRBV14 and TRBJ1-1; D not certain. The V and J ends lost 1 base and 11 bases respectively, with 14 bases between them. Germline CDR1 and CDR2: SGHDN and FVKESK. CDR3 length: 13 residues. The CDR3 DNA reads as TGTGCCAGCAGCCAAGCTCTAGCCTTGAGCGCTTTCTTT. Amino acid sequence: CASSQALALSAFF.

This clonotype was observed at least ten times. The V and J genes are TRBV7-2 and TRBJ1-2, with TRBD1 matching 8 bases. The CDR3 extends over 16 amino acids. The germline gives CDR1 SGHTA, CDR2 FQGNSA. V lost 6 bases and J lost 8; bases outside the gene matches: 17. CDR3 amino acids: CASSLNPQGARGGYTF. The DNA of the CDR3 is TGTGCCAGCAGTCTCAATCCCCAGGGGGCGAGGGGCGGCTACACCTTC.

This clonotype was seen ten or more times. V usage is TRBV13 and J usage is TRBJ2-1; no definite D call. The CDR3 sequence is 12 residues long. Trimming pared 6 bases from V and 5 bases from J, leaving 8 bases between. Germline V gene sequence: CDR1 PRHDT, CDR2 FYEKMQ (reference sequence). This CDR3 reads CASRLRDNEQFF. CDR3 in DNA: TGTGCCAGCAGACTCCGGGACAATGAGCAGTTCTTC. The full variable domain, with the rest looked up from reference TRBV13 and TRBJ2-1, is AAGVIQSPRHLIKEKRETATLKCYPIPRHDTVYWYQQGPGQDPQFLISFYEKMQSDKGSIPDRFSAQQFSDYHSELNMSSLELGDSALYFCASRLRDNEQFFGPGTRLTVL.

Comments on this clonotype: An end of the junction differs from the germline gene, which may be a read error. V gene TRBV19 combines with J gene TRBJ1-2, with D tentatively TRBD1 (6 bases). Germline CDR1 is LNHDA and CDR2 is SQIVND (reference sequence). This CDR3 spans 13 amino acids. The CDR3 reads CASSIDRTAILSF. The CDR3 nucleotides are TGTGCCAGTAGTATAGATCGGACAGCGATCCTCTCCTTC.

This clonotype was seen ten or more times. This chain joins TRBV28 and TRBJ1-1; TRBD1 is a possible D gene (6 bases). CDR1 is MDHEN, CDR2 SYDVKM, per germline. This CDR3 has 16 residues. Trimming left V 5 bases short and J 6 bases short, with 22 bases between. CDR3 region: CASSPYFRQVLPEAFF. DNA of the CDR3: TGTGCCAGCAGTCCCTACTTTAGACAGGTTCTGCCTGAAGCTTTCTTT.

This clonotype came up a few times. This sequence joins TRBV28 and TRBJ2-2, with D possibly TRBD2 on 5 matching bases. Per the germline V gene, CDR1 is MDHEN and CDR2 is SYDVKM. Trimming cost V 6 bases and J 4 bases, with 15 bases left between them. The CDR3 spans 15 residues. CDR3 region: CASSLTGTLTGELFF. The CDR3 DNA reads TGTGCCAGCAGCCTTACGGGAACCCTCACCGGGGAGCTGTTTTTT.

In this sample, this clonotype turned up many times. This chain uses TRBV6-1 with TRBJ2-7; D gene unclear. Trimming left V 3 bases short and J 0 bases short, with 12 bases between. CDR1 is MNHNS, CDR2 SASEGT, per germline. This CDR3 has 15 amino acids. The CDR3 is CASSERVRHSYEQYF. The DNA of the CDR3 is TGTGCCAGCAGTGAGCGAGTAAGACACTCCTACGAGCAGTACTTC.

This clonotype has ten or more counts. The CDR3 region is CAWSGGAYEQYF. CDR3 sequence (DNA): TGTGCCTGGAGTGGAGGAGCCTACGAGCAGTACTTC. The chain is built from TRBV30 and TRBJ2-7; the D is unclear. The CDR3 extends over 12 amino acids. The germline gives CDR1 GTSNPN, CDR2 SVGIG (reference sequence). V was pared by 1 base and J by 2 bases, with 6 bases between.

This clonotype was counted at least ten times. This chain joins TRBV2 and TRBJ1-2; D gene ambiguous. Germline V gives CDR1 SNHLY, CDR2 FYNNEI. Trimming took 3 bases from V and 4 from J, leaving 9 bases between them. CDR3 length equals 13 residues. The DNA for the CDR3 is TGTGCCAGCAGTGACATTGACTTCTATGGCTACACCTTC. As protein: CASSDIDFYGYTF.

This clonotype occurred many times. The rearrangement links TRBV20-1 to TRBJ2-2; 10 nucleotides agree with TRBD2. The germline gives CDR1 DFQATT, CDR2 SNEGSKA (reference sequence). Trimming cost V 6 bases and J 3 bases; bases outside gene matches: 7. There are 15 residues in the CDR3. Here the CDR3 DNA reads TGCAGTGCGACCTCCGGGACTAGCGACACCGGGGAGCTGTTTTTT. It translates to CSATSGTSDTGELFF.

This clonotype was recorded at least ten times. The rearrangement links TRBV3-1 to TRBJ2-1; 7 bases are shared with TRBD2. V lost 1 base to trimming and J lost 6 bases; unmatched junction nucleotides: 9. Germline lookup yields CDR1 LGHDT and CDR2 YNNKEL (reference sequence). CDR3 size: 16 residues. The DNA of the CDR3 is TGTGCCAGCAGCCAAGCCAGCGGGACGATTGGCAATGAGCAGTTCTTC. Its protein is CASSQASGTIGNEQFF.

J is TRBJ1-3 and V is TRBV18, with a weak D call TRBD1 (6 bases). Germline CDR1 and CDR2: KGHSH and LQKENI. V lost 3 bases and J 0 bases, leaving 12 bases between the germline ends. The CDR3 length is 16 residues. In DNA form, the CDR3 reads TGTGCCAGCTCACCCCCGACAGGTCCCTCTGGAAACACCATATATTTT. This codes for CASSPPTGPSGNTIYF.

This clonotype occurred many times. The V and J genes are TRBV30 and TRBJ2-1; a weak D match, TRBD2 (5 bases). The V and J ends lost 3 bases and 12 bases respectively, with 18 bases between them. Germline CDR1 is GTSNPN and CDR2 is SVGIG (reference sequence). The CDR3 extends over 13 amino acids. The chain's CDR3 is CAWSNGVAAGQFF. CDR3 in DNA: TGTGCCTGGAGCAACGGGGTGGCAGCAGGGCAGTTCTTC. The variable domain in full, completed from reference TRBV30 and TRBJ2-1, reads SQTIHQWPATLVQPVGSPLSLECTVEGTSNPNLYWYRQAAGRGLQLLFYSVGIGQISSEVPQNLSASRPQDRQFILSSKKLLLSDSGFYLCAWSNGVAAGQFFGPGTRLTVL.

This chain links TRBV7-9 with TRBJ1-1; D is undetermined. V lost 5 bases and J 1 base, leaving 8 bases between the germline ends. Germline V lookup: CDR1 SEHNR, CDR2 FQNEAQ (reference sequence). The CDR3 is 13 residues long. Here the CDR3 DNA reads TGTGCCAGCAGCACAAGCGGGAACACTGAAGCTTTCTTT. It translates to CASSTSGNTEAFF.

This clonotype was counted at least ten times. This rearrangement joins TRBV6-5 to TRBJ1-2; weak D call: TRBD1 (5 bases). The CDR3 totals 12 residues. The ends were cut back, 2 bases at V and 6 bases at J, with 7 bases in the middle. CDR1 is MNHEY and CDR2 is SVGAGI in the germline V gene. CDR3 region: CASSYEGNGYTF. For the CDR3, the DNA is TGTGCCAGCAGTTACGAGGGGAATGGCTACACCTTC.

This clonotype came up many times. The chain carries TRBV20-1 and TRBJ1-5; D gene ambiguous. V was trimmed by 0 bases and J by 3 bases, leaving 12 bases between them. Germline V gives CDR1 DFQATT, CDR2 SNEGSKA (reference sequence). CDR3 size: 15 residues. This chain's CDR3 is CSARDRRAPNQPQHF. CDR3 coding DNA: TGCAGTGCTAGAGATAGGAGGGCCCCCAATCAGCCCCAGCATTTT.

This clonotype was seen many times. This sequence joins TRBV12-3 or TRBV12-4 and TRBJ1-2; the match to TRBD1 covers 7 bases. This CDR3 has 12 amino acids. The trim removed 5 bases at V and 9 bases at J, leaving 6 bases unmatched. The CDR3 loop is CASSPRQGRYTF. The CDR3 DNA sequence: TGTGCCAGCAGTCCGCGACAGGGACGCTACACCTTC.

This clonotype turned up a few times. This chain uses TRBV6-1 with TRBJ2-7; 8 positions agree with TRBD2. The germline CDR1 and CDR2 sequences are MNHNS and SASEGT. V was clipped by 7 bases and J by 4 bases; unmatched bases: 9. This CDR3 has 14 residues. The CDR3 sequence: CASKISGSPYEQYF. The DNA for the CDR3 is TGTGCCAGCAAGATCAGCGGGAGTCCTTACGAGCAGTACTTC.

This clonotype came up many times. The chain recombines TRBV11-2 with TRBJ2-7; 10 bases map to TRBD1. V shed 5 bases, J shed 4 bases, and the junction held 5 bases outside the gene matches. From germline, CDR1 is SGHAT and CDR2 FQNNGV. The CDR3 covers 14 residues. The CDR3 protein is CASSTGTGEYEQYF. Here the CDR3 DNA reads TGTGCCAGCAGCACCGGGACAGGGGAATACGAGCAGTACTTC.

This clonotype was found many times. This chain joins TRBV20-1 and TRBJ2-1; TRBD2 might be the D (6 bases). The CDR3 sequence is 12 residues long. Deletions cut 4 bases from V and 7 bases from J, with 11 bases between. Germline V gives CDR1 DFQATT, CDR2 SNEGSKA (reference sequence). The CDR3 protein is CSATGDVNEQFF. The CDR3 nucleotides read TGCAGTGCTACGGGGGACGTAAATGAGCAGTTCTTC.

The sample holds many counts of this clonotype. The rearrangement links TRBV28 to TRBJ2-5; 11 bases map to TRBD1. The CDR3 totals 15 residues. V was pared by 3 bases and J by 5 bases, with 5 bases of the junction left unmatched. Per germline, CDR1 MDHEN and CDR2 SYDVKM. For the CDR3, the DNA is TGTGCCAGCAGTTTCGGGACAGGGGGACGGGAGACCCAGTACTTC. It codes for CASSFGTGGRETQYF.

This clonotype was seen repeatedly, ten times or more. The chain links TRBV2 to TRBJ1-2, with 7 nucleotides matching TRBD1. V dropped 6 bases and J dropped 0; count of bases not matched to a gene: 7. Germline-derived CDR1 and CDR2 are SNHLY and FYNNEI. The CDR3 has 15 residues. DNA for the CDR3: TGTGCCAGCAGGGGAGGGACAGCCCCTAACTATGGCTACACCTTC. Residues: CASRGGTAPNYGYTF.

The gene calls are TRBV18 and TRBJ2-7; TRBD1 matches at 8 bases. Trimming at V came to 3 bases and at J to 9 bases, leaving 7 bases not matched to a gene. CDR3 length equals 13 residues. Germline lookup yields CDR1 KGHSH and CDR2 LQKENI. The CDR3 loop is CASSPYDRGGQYF. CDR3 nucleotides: TGTGCCAGCTCACCCTATGACAGGGGCGGGCAGTACTTC. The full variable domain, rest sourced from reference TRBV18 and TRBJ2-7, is NAGVMQNPRHLVRRRGQEARLRCSPMKGHSHVYWYRQLPEEGLKFMVYLQKENIIDESGMPKERFSAEFPKEGPSILRIQQVVRGDSAAYFCASSPYDRGGQYFGPGTRLTVT.

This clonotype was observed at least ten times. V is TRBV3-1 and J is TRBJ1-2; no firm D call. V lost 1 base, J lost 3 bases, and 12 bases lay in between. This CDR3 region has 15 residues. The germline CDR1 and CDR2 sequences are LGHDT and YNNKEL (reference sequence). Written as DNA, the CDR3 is TGTGCCAGCAGCCAAGGGAGGCAGCGCTACTATGGCTACACCTTC. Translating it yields CASSQGRQRYYGYTF.

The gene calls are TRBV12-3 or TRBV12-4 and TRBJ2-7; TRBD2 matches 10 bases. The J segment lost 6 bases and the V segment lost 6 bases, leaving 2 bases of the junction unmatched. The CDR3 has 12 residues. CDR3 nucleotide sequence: TGTGCCAGCAGAGCGGGGGGGCTCGAGCAGTACTTC. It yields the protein CASRAGGLEQYF.

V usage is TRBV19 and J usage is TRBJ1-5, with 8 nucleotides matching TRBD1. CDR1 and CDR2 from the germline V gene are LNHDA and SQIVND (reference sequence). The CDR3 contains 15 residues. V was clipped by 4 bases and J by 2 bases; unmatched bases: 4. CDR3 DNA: TGTGCCAGTAGTACGGACAGGGCGCGCAATCAGCCCCAGCATTTT. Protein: CASSTDRARNQPQHF.

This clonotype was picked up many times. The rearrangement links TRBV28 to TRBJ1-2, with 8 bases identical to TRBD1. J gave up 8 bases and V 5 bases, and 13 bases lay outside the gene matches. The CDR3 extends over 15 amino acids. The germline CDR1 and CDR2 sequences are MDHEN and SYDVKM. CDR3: CASSPGTGAVQGYTF. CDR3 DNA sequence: TGTGCCAGCAGTCCAGGGACAGGTGCGGTTCAGGGCTACACCTTC.

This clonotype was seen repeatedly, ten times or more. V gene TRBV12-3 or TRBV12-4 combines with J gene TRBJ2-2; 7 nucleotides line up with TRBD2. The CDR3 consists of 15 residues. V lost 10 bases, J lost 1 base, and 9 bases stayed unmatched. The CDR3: CATPEVAGNTGELFF. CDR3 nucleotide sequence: TGTGCCACTCCTGAGGTAGCGGGGAACACCGGGGAGCTGTTTTTT.

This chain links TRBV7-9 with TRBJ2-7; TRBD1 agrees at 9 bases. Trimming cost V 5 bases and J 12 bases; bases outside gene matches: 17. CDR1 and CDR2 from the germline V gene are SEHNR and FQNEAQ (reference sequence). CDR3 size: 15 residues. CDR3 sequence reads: CASSTSTGGIETRYF. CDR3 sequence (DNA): TGTGCCAGCAGCACCTCGACAGGGGGGATAGAGACCCGGTACTTC.

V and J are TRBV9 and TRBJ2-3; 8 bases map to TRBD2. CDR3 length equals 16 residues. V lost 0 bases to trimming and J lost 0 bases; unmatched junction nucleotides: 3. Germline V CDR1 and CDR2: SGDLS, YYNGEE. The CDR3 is CASSVGRGGSTDTQYF. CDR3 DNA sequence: TGTGCCAGCAGCGTAGGACGGGGGGGAAGCACAGATACGCAGTATTTT.

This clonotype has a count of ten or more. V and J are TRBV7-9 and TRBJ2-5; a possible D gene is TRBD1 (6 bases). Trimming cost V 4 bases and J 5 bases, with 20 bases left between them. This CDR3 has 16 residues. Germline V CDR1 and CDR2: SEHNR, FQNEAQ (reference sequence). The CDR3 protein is CASSSRQDPGMETQYF. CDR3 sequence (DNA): TGTGCCAGCAGCTCCCGACAGGATCCGGGTATGGAGACCCAGTACTTC.

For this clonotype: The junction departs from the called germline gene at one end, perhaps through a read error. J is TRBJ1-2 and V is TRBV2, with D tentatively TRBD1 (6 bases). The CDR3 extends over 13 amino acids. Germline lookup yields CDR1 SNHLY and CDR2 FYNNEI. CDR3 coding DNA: TGTGCCAGCAAAGGGACACCTAAGTATGGCTACACCTTC. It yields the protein CASKGTPKYGYTF. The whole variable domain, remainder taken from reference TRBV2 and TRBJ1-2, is EPEVTQTPSHQVTQMGQEVILRCVPISNHLYFYWYRQILGQKVEFLVSFYNNEISEKSEIFDDQFSVERPDGSNFTLKIRSTKLEDSAMYFCASKGTPKYGYTFGSGTRLTVV.